Detailed here is one T cell receptor beta chain. V lost 4 bases and J lost 5, with 19 bases in between. The length of the CDR3 is 16 residues. Germline V gene sequence: CDR1 KGHDR, CDR2 SFDVKD. This specimen belongs to a study of blood T cell repertoires in COVID-19. Only in-frame clones appear in the TCRdb table, and some are missing; sequencing was by immunoSEQ multiplex PCR. The sample consists of a few hundred thousand clones, more than 70% of them appearing once. The chain couples TRBV24-1 to TRBJ1-1; D gene ambiguous. The origin of this receptor is a woman aged 60-75 years with COVID-19, enrolled during active disease. Sequencing input: peripheral blood. In nucleotides, the CDR3 is TGTGCCACCAGTGACCTCTCGACGGCCGGGGAGACTGAAGCTTTCTTT. This translates into CATSDLSTAGETEAFF.